Below, one T cell receptor beta chain is given with its context. Antigen: not known. The data are from a study of tumor and adjacent non-tumor tissue in lung cancer. Overall study context: Aged about 31 to 80 years, patients included roughly eleven men and 5 women with stage I to III disease.

Overall study findings and caveats: Compared with tumor, normal lung showed significantly lower TCR diversity. In normal lung, the top 100 clones were significantly more dominant than in tumor. Patients with more diverse tumor TCRs had worse survival.

A modified ARM-PCR protocol with three rounds of nested PCR amplified TCRbeta. TCRdb called the multiplex PCR reads again in MiXCR, with one record for every CDR3 protein. The sample lists almost 75,000 distinct CDR3 sequences, about two thirds occurring once. This sample's RNA came from whole unsorted tissue. More than 3 cm separated this lung sample from the edge of the tumor. The length of the CDR3 is 15 residues. The V and J ends lost 9 bases and 10 bases, in that order; junction bases with no gene match: 17. Germline assignment: CDR1 MNHEY and CDR2 SVGAGI. The sequence was obtained from a woman aged 45-65 years with non-small cell lung cancer. The chain joins TRBV6-5 to TRBJ2-1; 8 nucleotides agree with TRBD2. The sample comprised distant non-tumor lung tissue. DNA for the CDR3: TGTGCCAGTAGTAGGGTACTAGCGGAAGTCCACGAGCAGTTCTTC. This gives the protein CASSRVLAEVHEQFF.